Below are 14 T cell receptor beta chains sequenced from a single sample in a study of cytomegalovirus exposure and HLA in healthy donors. The PCR employed 60 Vbeta primers together with 13 Jbeta primers. Here immunoSEQ multiplex PCR was the method, and the copy in TCRdb shows in-frame clones only, minus some. The profile shows 180,000 or so clones, about 80% of them singletons. Sequenced material: PBMCs. The receptors shown here come from a man aged 45 to 65 in good health and CMV-seropositive.

The chain joins TRBV5-1 to TRBJ2-3, with 9 nucleotides matching TRBD2. Germline V gene lookup returns CDR1 SGHRS and CDR2 YFSETQ. The trim removed 3 bases at V and 2 bases at J, leaving 7 bases unmatched. The CDR3 spans 16 residues. The CDR3 nucleotides are TGCGCCAGCAGCTCGGGGACTAGCCAACACACAGATACGCAGTATTTT. Protein sequence: CASSSGTSQHTDTQYF.

CDR3 bases: TGTGCCAGCAGCTTAGGCGACAGTGAGCAGTTCTTC. Translating it yields CASSLGDSEQFF. V and J are TRBV11-3 and TRBJ2-1; D possibly corresponds to TRBD1 (5 bases). Germline V CDR1 and CDR2: SGHNT, YENEEA. V was cut by 1 base and J by 9 bases, with 7 bases left in between. This CDR3 comprises 12 residues.

The chain links TRBV4-2 to TRBJ1-2, with unresolved D. This CDR3 is 16 amino acids long. Germline V gene sequence: CDR1 LGHNA, CDR2 YNFKEQ. V lost 3 bases, J lost 2 bases, and 16 bases lay in between. CDR3 bases: TGTGCCAGCAGCCAGGATCACGGGGTGCAGAACTATGGCTACACCTTC. Translating it yields CASSQDHGVQNYGYTF.

The chain combines TRBV6-5 with TRBJ1-3, with TRBD1 identical over 7 bases. With 5 bases clipped from V and 3 bases from J, the junction kept 7 bases outside the gene matches. Germline CDR1 and CDR2: MNHEY and SVGAGI. The CDR3 is 15 amino acids. For the CDR3, the DNA is TGTGCCAGCAGTCGAACAGGGGTGGGTGGAAACACCATATATTTT. Its protein product is CASSRTGVGGNTIYF.

The chain combines TRBV29-1 with TRBJ1-5; no reliable D call. Germline V gene lookup returns CDR1 SQVTM and CDR2 ANQGSEA. Trimming stripped 6 bases from V and 5 bases from J, with 17 bases between. The CDR3 sequence is 14 residues long. CDR3 in amino acids: CSVGDGAAYQPQHF. The DNA of the CDR3 is TGCAGCGTCGGGGATGGCGCGGCTTATCAGCCCCAGCATTTT.

This chain joins TRBV10-2 and TRBJ1-1, with D perhaps TRBD1 (6 bases). Germline CDR1 is WSHSY and CDR2 is SAAADI. The V end lost 6 bases, the J end lost 1 base, and 9 bases lay between the germline ends. This CDR3 region has 13 residues. CDR3 sequence: CASRQGANTEAFF. CDR3 in DNA: TGCGCCAGCAGACAGGGTGCGAACACTGAAGCTTTCTTT.

This rearrangement joins TRBV6-5 to TRBJ1-1; D gene uncertain. V was trimmed by 3 bases and J by 1 base, leaving 9 bases between them. Germline assignment: CDR1 MNHEY and CDR2 SVGAGI. CDR3 length equals 14 residues. This CDR3 is CASSYQRPNTEAFF. The CDR3 bases are TGTGCCAGCAGTTATCAGAGGCCGAACACTGAAGCTTTCTTT.

This chain joins TRBV5-1 and TRBJ1-5; D unresolved. This CDR3 has 14 residues. Germline assignment: CDR1 SGHRS and CDR2 YFSETQ. Trimming took off 0 bases at V and 4 bases at J, with 8 bases between the two ends. CDR3 in DNA: TGCGCCAGCAGCTTGGACGGGGTTAATCAGCCCCAGCATTTT. Residues: CASSLDGVNQPQHF. Based on the CDR3 plus reference TRBV5-1 and TRBJ1-5, the full variable domain is KAGVTQTPRYLIKTRGQQVTLSCSPISGHRSVSWYQQTPGQGLQFLFEYFSETQRNKGNFPGRFSGRQFSNSRSEMNVSTLELGDSALYLCASSLDGVNQPQHFGDGTRLSIL.

The rearrangement joins TRBV6-1 to TRBJ2-7, with TRBD1 matching over 7 bases. In germline, CDR1 is MNHNS, CDR2 SASEGT. The CDR3 has 14 residues. With V trimmed by 6 bases and J by 3 bases, 8 bases remained unmatched. The CDR3, as DNA: TGTGCCAGCAGGGGACAGTTCCCCTACTACGAGCAGTACGTC. Its protein product is CASRGQFPYYEQYV.

The chain has TRBV5-4 and TRBJ1-1; a weak D match, TRBD1 (5 bases). This CDR3 is built from 15 residues. V was clipped by 7 bases and J by 4 bases, with 20 bases between them. CDR1 is SGHNT, CDR2 YYREEE, per germline (reference sequence). The CDR3 spells CASADGQSRRTEAFF. The CDR3 coding sequence is TGTGCCAGCGCCGACGGACAATCTCGGCGCACTGAAGCTTTCTTT.

Only a few counts were recorded for this clone. V is TRBV18 and J is TRBJ2-7, with 8 bases fitting TRBD1. The CDR3 is 15 residues long. CDR1 is KGHSH, CDR2 LQKENI, per germline. V was clipped by 4 bases and J by 3 bases; unmatched bases: 8. CDR3 loop: CASSLGDRSFYEQYF. CDR3 coding DNA: TGTGCCAGCTCACTAGGGGACAGGTCCTTCTACGAGCAGTACTTC.

A remark on this clone: Relative to the germline gene, one junction end is altered; a read error may explain this. Additional DNA sequences in this sample encode the identical CDR3. V is TRBV2 and J is TRBJ2-2; 10 bases match TRBD1. The CDR3 is made up of 14 amino acids. The germline V gene encodes CDR1 SNHLY and CDR2 FYNNEI. The CDR3 is CASRLGQGAGELFF. The CDR3 bases are TGCGCCAGCAGACTTGGACAGGGGGCCGGGGAGCTGTTTTTT. Variable domain in full (rest from reference TRBV2 and TRBJ2-2): EPEVTQTPSHQVTQMGQEVILRCVPISNHLYFYWYRQILGQKVEFLVSFYNNEISEKSEIFDDQFSVERPDGSNFTLKIRSTKLEDSAMYFCASRLGQGAGELFFGEGSRLTVL.

The genes are TRBV29-1 and TRBJ1-1, with D maybe TRBD1 (5 bases). V lost 3 bases and J lost 11, with 10 bases in between. The CDR3 has 10 residues. Germline-derived CDR1 and CDR2 are SQVTM and ANQGSEA. CDR3 DNA: TGCAGCGTTGATCGGGGGAGGGCTTTCTTT. Protein product: CSVDRGRAFF. Variable domain in full (rest from reference TRBV29-1 and TRBJ1-1): SAVISQKPSRDICQRGTSLTIQCQVDSQVTMMFWYRQQPGQSLTLIATANQGSEATYESGFVIDKFPISRPNLTFSTLTVSNMSPEDSSIYLCSVDRGRAFFGQGTRLTVV.

This chain connects TRBV5-1 to TRBJ1-3; no reliable D call. V was cut by 1 base and J by 0 bases, with 11 bases left in between. This CDR3 comprises 16 residues. The germline V gene encodes CDR1 SGHRS and CDR2 YFSETQ. The CDR3 DNA reads TGCGCCAGCAGCTTGTCCCTGGGAGCCTCTGGAAACACCATATATTTT. Translation: CASSLSLGASGNTIYF.